The clone carrying this T cell receptor (beta chain) appeared once. This specimen comes from a study of blood T cell repertoires in COVID-19. About the research overall: Samples came from the United States, Italy and Spain, spanning acute and convalescent COVID-19. Sources were T cells, B-cell-depleted T cells, or PBMCs; the material itself was cDNA or gDNA.

This CDR3 is 16 amino acids long. From germline, CDR1 is LNHDA and CDR2 SQIVND (reference sequence). Trimming removed 5 bases from V and 6 bases from J, with 22 bases in between. Per the study methods: Nucleated cell counts were estimated from reference gene primer amplification. Sequencing used immunoSEQ multiplex PCR; TCRdb keeps in-frame clones, though not all of them. The V and J calls and clone size are taken from that table; D and trimming were inferred from the DNA. Here the sample spans about 170,000 clones, roughly nine tenths being singletons. What was sequenced was peripheral blood. The TCR comes from a man aged 60 to 75 with acute or convalescent COVID-19. The chain employs TRBV19 and TRBJ1-1; D unresolved. Here the CDR3 DNA reads TGTGCCAGTAGTGTTCCCAGTATCGGGGAAGGAGCTGAAGCTTTCTTT. Its translation: CASSVPSIGEGAEAFF.